Listed below are T cell receptor beta chains from one sample, sequenced in a study of T cell repertoires in cytomegalovirus infection. MiXCR, run by TCRdb on the reads, gives a single entry per CDR3 protein. In the table there are a few hundred thousand distinct CDR3 sequences, about 26% of which are singletons. Sequences were obtained from PBMCs. The receptors here all came from a human donor in good health (CMV status not recorded). Some clones in this sample may be carry-over from other donors' samples. CDR3s include the opening cysteine and the closing phenylalanine or tryptophan. A D gene is named only where the DNA matches it firmly. Some rows have no size entry. The others give once, few or many, or a class for an expanded clone.

v_call,j_call,d_call,clone_size,cdr3_aa,cdr3_nt
TRBV11-2,TRBJ2-6,NA,many,CASSSLKQGSGANVLTF,TGTGCCAGCAGCTCCTTGAAACAGGGCTCTGGGGCCAACGTCCTGACTTTC
TRBV19,TRBJ2-5,NA,NA,CASRKYLGQETQYF,TGTGCCAGTAGAAAGTACTTAGGACAAGAGACCCAGTACTTC
TRBV4-1,TRBJ2-2,NA,few,CASSQDIDSSNTGELFF,TGCGCCAGCAGCCAAGACATTGACAGCTCGAACACCGGGGAGCTGTTTTTT
TRBV12-3/TRBV12-4,TRBJ1-5,TRBD1,NA,CASSVTGLDQPQHF,TGTGCCAGCAGCGTGACAGGGTTAGATCAGCCCCAGCATTTT
TRBV6-5,TRBJ2-1,NA,NA,CASSYSAGNEQFF,TGTGCCAGCAGTTACTCGGCTGGTAATGAGCAGTTCTTC
TRBV29-1,TRBJ1-1,NA,few,CSVTGSENTEAFF,TGCAGCGTAACAGGGTCGGAGAACACTGAAGCTTTCTTT
TRBV7-2,TRBJ1-6,NA,NA,CASSSTLNSPLHF,TGTGCCAGCAGCTCTACCTTGAATTCACCCCTCCACTTT
TRBV6-2/TRBV6-3,TRBJ1-1,NA,NA,CASSLPGRRTLFTEAFF,TGTGCCAGCAGTCTTCCGGGACGGCGAACACTTTTCACTGAAGCTTTCTTT
TRBV7-8,TRBJ2-7,NA,many,CASSLRWDEQYF,TGTGCCAGCAGCTTAAGGTGGGACGAGCAGTACTTC
TRBV7-3,TRBJ1-1,TRBD1,NA,CAGSKTGRVAFF,TGTGCCGGCTCCAAGACAGGGAGAGTAGCTTTCTTT
TRBV4-1,TRBJ2-5,NA,NA,CASSHRNRTPPRETQYF,TGCGCCAGCAGCCACCGTAACCGGACCCCTCCCCGAGAGACCCAGTACTTC
TRBV29-1,TRBJ2-1,NA,NA,CSVESGRVGLGEQFF,TGCAGCGTTGAAAGTGGTCGGGTGGGGTTGGGTGAGCAGTTCTTC
TRBV20-1,TRBJ2-1,TRBD2,NA,CSARLLAGFYNEQFF,TGCAGTGCTAGACTACTAGCGGGGTTCTACAATGAGCAGTTCTTC
TRBV15,TRBJ2-1,TRBD2,NA,CATSREVGLAISYNEQFF,TGTGCCACCAGCAGAGAAGTGGGACTAGCGATATCCTACAATGAGCAGTTCTTC
TRBV15,TRBJ2-1,NA,NA,CATSRDAAYNEQFF,TGTGCCACCAGCAGAGATGCGGCCTACAATGAGCAGTTCTTC
TRBV7-6,TRBJ1-1,TRBD1,once,CASRDRGITEAFF,TGTGCCAGCCGGGACAGGGGAATAACTGAAGCTTTCTTT
TRBV5-4,TRBJ2-1,NA,NA,CASSLLPEDNEQFF,TGTGCCAGCAGCTTGCTGCCAGAGGACAATGAGCAGTTCTTC
TRBV12-3/TRBV12-4,TRBJ1-2,NA,many,CASSIGSYGYTF,TGTGCCAGCAGTATAGGGAGCTATGGCTACACCTTC
TRBV20-1,TRBJ2-2,NA,NA,CSASRYTGELFF,TGCAGTGCTTCCCGATACACCGGGGAGCTGTTTTTT
TRBV5-6,TRBJ1-2,NA,few,CASSLGGGAARGYTF,TGTGCCAGCAGCTTGGGGGGAGGGGCAGCGCGAGGCTACACCTTC
TRBV7-8,TRBJ2-7,TRBD1,many,CASSFKSTGHEQYF,TGTGCCAGCAGCTTCAAGTCGACAGGGCACGAGCAGTACTTC
TRBV7-9,TRBJ1-1,TRBD1,many,CASSLAGTGPNTEAFF,TGTGCCAGCAGCTTAGCGGGGACAGGGCCGAACACTGAAGCTTTCTTT
TRBV27,TRBJ1-2,TRBD1,NA,CASSLYGGGASLGYTF,TGTGCCAGCAGTTTATATGGAGGGGGCGCGAGTCTGGGCTACACCTTC
TRBV24-1,TRBJ2-2,NA,NA,CATSPGANTGELFF,TGTGCCACCAGTCCAGGGGCGAACACCGGGGAGCTGTTTTTT
TRBV19,TRBJ1-5,NA,few,CAGQQGNQPQHF,TGTGCCGGACAACAGGGTAATCAGCCCCAGCATTTT
TRBV28,TRBJ2-5,NA,NA,CASLQDQETQYF,TGTGCCAGCTTACAGGACCAAGAGACCCAGTACTTC
TRBV5-5,TRBJ2-1,TRBD2,few,CASSLLVAGEQFF,TGTGCCAGCAGCTTGTTAGTAGCGGGAGAACAGTTCTTC
TRBV19,TRBJ1-4,TRBD1,NA,CASSTRTGQDEKLFF,TGTGCCAGTAGTACTAGGACAGGGCAGGATGAAAAACTGTTTTTT
TRBV6-2/TRBV6-3,TRBJ1-5,NA,few,CASSQQGGPQHF,TGTGCCAGCAGTCAACAGGGCGGGCCCCAGCATTTT